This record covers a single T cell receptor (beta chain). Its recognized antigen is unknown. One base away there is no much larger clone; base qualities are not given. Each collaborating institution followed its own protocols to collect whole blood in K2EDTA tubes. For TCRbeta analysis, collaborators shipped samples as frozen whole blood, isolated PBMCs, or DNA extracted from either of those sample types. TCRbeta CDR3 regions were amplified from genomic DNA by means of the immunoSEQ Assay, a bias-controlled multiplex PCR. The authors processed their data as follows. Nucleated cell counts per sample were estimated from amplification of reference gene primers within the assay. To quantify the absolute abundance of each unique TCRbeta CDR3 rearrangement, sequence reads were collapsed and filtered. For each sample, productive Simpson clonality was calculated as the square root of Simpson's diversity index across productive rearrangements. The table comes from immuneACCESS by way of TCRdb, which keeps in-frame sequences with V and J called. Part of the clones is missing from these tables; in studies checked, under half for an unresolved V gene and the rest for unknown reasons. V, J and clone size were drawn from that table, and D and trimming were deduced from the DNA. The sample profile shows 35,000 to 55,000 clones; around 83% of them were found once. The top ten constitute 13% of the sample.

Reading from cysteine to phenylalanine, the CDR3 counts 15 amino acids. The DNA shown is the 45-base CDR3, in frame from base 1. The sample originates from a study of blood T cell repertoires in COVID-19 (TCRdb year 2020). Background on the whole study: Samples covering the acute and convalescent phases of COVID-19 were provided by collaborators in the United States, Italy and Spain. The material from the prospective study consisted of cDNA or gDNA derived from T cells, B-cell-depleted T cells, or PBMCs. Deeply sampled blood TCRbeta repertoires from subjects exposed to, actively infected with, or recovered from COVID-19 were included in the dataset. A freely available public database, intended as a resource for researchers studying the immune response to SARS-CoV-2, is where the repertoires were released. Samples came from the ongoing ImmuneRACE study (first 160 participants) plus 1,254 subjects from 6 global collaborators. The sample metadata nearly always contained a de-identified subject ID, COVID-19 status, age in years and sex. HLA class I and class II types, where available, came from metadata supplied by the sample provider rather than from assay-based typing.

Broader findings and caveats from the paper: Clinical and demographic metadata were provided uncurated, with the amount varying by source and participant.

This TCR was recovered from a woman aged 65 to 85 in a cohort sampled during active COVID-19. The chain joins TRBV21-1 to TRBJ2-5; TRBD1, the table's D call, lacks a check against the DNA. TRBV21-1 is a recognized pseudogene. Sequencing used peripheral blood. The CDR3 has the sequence CASTLDRAQQETQYF. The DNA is TGTGCCAGCACCTTAGACAGGGCGCAACAAGAGACCCAGTACTTC.